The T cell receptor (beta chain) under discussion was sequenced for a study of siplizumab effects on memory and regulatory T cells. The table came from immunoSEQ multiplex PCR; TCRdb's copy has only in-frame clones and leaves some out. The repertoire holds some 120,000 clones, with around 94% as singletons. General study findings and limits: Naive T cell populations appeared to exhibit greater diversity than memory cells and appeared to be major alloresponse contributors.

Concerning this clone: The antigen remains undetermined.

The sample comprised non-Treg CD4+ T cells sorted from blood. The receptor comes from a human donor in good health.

CDR3 bases: TGTGCCAGCAGCTTTAAAGGACCGCTTCAGCCCCAGCATTTT. This codes for CASSFKGPLQPQHF. The chain employs TRBV7-8 and TRBJ1-5; D gene uncertain. Trimming shortened V by 3 bases and J by 6 bases, and 12 bases separated the two germline ends. The CDR3 contains 14 residues. Germline CDR1 and CDR2: SGHVS and FQNEAQ.